This entry lists 11 T cell receptor beta chains sequenced from one sample in a study of beta chain features in type 1 diabetes. Study observations and caveats: Type 1 diabetes patients showed a moderate but significant shortening of TCRB CDR3s in all four CD4+ subsets.

What was sequenced were expressed TCRB transcripts, since all of the isolated RNA had been reverse transcribed. Clones were sequenced by immunoSEQ multiplex PCR, and TCRdb holds only the in-frame ones, with some missing. In the table there are 250,000 to 300,000 clones, roughly a quarter of which are singletons. For these receptors, no antigen is known. Sequencing was done on a sample of naive CD4+ T cells from blood. These receptor sequences come from a woman aged 25 to 39 with type 1 diabetes.

In nucleotides, the CDR3 is TGCAGCGTCACCCCCGATAGCGGAGATACGCAGTATTTT. Translation gives CSVTPDSGDTQYF. The chain is built from TRBV29-1 and TRBJ2-3, with a weak D call TRBD2 (6 bases). Trimming cost V 6 bases and J 5 bases, with 15 bases left between them. There are 13 residues in the CDR3. Germline lookup yields CDR1 SQVTM and CDR2 ANQGSEA.

This clone was detected only a few times. The rearrangement uses TRBV5-6 and TRBJ2-7; a weak D match, TRBD2 (5 bases). V was clipped by 4 bases and J by 4 bases, with 15 bases between them. The germline gives CDR1 SGHDT, CDR2 YYEEEE. This CDR3 is 14 amino acids long. The CDR3 sequence: CASSLLPGNYEQYF. CDR3 sequence (DNA): TGTGCCAGCAGCCTCCTCCCGGGGAATTACGAGCAGTACTTC.

The V gene is TRBV10-3, the J gene TRBJ1-1; tentative D call: TRBD1 (5 bases). This CDR3 has 13 amino acids. V was clipped by 11 bases and J by 1 base, with 14 bases between them. Germline V gene sequence: CDR1 ENHRY, CDR2 SYGVKD. The CDR3 bases are TGTGCCGCCTCAGGGTTTGAGAACACTGAAGCTTTCTTT. Amino acids: CAASGFENTEAFF.

The table lists this clone with a count of one. The rearrangement links TRBV6-6 to TRBJ2-5; 11 nucleotides agree with TRBD2. CDR3 size: 16 residues. Germline assignment: CDR1 MNHNY and CDR2 SVGAGI (reference sequence). V lost 0 bases to trimming and J lost 5 bases; unmatched junction nucleotides: 5. CDR3: CASSYSTSGSRETQYF. In DNA form, the CDR3 reads TGTGCCAGCAGTTACTCAACTAGCGGGAGTAGGGAGACCCAGTACTTC.

The CDR3 protein is CAWSVQGQGNQPQHF. The CDR3 DNA reads as TGTGCCTGGAGTGTACAGGGGCAGGGAAATCAGCCCCAGCATTTT. The chain has TRBV30 and TRBJ1-5; 7 bases agree with TRBD1. Trimming took 0 bases from V and 4 from J; bases not matched to a gene: 6. The germline V gene encodes CDR1 GTSNPN and CDR2 SVGIG (reference sequence). The CDR3 length is 15 residues.

This clone has just a few counts. The chain combines TRBV9 with TRBJ2-5; 11 nucleotides line up with TRBD2. The CDR3 totals 16 residues. Trimming removed 3 bases from V and 5 bases from J; junction bases left unmatched: 9. Germline values: CDR1 SGDLS, CDR2 YYNGEE. The CDR3 DNA reads as TGTGCCAGCAGCGCGGGTCGACTAGCGGGACTGGAGACCCAGTACTTC. This sequence encodes CASSAGRLAGLETQYF.

This clone was seen a few times. V is TRBV19 and J is TRBJ2-1; D remains unclear. CDR3 length: 15 amino acids. The V and J ends lost 0 bases and 5 bases respectively, with 11 bases between them. Germline-derived CDR1 and CDR2 are LNHDA and SQIVND (reference sequence). CDR3 in amino acids: CASSIDFEVDNEQFF. The CDR3, as DNA: TGTGCCAGTAGTATAGATTTCGAGGTAGACAATGAGCAGTTCTTC.

This clone was detected a few times. This chain joins TRBV7-9 and TRBJ2-1; 12 positions match TRBD2. Germline V gives CDR1 SEHNR, CDR2 FQNEAQ (reference sequence). J gave up 6 bases and V 5 bases, and 5 bases lay outside the gene matches. The CDR3 length is 15 residues. CDR3 residues: CASSVLAGGPNEQFF. The CDR3 nucleotides are TGTGCCAGCAGCGTGCTAGCGGGAGGGCCCAATGAGCAGTTCTTC.

The rearrangement uses TRBV30 and TRBJ1-2, with D tentatively TRBD1 (5 bases). Trimming stripped 1 base from V and 8 bases from J, with 14 bases between. The CDR3 spans 13 residues. Germline CDR1 is GTSNPN and CDR2 is SVGIG (reference sequence). CDR3 coding DNA: TGTGCCTGGAGTGGATCCAGGGATAGCGGCTACACCTTC. This sequence encodes CAWSGSRDSGYTF.

This clone was detected only a few times. The V call is TRBV9, the J call TRBJ2-1, with 10 bases identical to TRBD2. The V segment lost 3 bases and the J segment 3 bases; nucleotides outside the gene matches: 3. The CDR3 loop spans 15 amino acids. CDR1 is SGDLS, CDR2 YYNGEE, per germline. CDR3 amino acids: CASSDLAGVYNEQFF. DNA for the CDR3: TGTGCCAGCAGCGATCTAGCGGGAGTCTACAATGAGCAGTTCTTC. The entire variable domain, with the rest obtained from reference TRBV9 and TRBJ2-1, is as follows: DSGVTQTPKHLITATGQRVTLRCSPRSGDLSVYWYQQSLDQGLQFLIQYYNGEERAKGNILERFSAQQFPDLHSELNLSSLELGDSALYFCASSDLAGVYNEQFFGPGTRLTVL.

The chain couples TRBV10-3 to TRBJ2-1; 8 nucleotides agree with TRBD1. Looked up from germline, CDR1 is ENHRY and CDR2 is SYGVKD. J was trimmed by 9 bases and V by 6 bases; bases with no gene match: 13. This CDR3 is built from 15 residues. The CDR3 DNA follows: TGTGCCATCAGCCGACAGGGGCTAGGTGTGGGTGAGCAGTTCTTC. It is translated as CAISRQGLGVGEQFF.